This T cell receptor (beta chain) came from a study of cytomegalovirus exposure and HLA in healthy donors. Concerning this clone itself: Its specificity is not known.

Notes on the study in general: The study labeled 150 to 200 TCR beta chains cytomegalovirus-associated. A later analysis reportedly found fewer N-insertions in an Asian-associated ancestry cluster than the roughly 700-donor mean.

Vbeta (60) and Jbeta (13) primers were used in the PCR. This table comes from immunoSEQ multiplex PCR, and its TCRdb copy is limited to in-frame clones, with some not included. The data show under 200,000 clones, around 80% seen once. This CDR3 has 13 amino acids. Germline CDR1 is MDHEN and CDR2 is SYDVKM. V lost 6 bases, J lost 3 bases, and 12 bases lay in between. The sample was PBMCs. V is TRBV28 and J is TRBJ2-7; weak D call: TRBD1 (6 bases). This receptor was obtained from a man aged 40-55 years in good health and CMV-seropositive. DNA of the CDR3: TGTGCCAGCAGCCGAGACAGGCACTACGAGCAGTACTTC. It yields the protein CASSRDRHYEQYF.